This passage covers 20 T cell receptor beta chains from one sample sequenced in a study of beta chain features in type 1 diabetes. Study conclusions and caveats: Type 1 diabetes patients had TCRB CDR3s that were shorter (moderately but significantly so) in all four CD4+ subsets.

These receptors lack a known antigen. The study reverse transcribed the entire isolated RNA, so it sequenced expressed TCRB transcripts. Data came from immunoSEQ multiplex PCR; TCRdb stores just in-frame clones and leaves some out. The sample shows 350,000 to 400,000 clones, over 10% of them seen only once. What was sequenced was naive CD4+ T cells from blood. Receptors originate from a woman aged 18-35 years with type 1 diabetes.

The rearrangement uses TRBV4-1 and TRBJ2-1; D is possibly TRBD2 (5 bases). Looked up from germline, CDR1 is MGHRA and CDR2 is YSYEKL. This CDR3 is built from 16 residues. Trimming removed 1 base at V and 0 bases at J, with 10 bases between. In nucleotides, the CDR3 is TGCGCCAGCAGCCAAGGGAGAGGGCGCTCCTACAATGAGCAGTTCTTC. As protein: CASSQGRGRSYNEQFF.

Only a few counts were recorded for this clone. The genes are TRBV5-4 and TRBJ2-5; 13 bases fit TRBD2. Trimming removed 4 bases from V and 5 bases from J; junction bases left unmatched: 8. CDR1 and CDR2 (germline): SGHNT, YYREEE (reference sequence). The CDR3 is 16 amino acids. The CDR3 is CASSRELAGGQETQYF. The CDR3 DNA reads TGTGCCAGCAGCCGAGAACTAGCGGGAGGGCAGGAGACCCAGTACTTC.

This chain uses TRBV15 with TRBJ2-5; 7 bases agree with TRBD1. The V gene's germline CDR1 is LNHNV and CDR2 YYDKDF (reference sequence). The CDR3 covers 17 residues. V gave up 1 base and J gave up 3 bases; unmatched junction bases: 11. The CDR3 DNA reads as TGTGCCACCAGCAGAGTCCCAGACAGGGAAGACAAAGAGACCCAGTACTTC. This sequence encodes CATSRVPDREDKETQYF.

This chain connects TRBV5-1 to TRBJ1-2; TRBD1 agrees at 7 bases. This CDR3 has 14 amino acids. Trimming at V came to 4 bases and at J to 7 bases, leaving 10 bases not matched to a gene. From germline, CDR1 is SGHRS and CDR2 YFSETQ. CDR3 residues: CASSQNRGRGGYTF. The CDR3, as DNA: TGCGCCAGCAGCCAAAACAGGGGAAGGGGTGGCTACACCTTC.

The rearrangement joins TRBV7-8 to TRBJ2-1, with 8 nucleotides matching TRBD2. The germline CDR1 and CDR2 sequences are SGHVS and FQNEAQ. The V and J ends lost 5 bases and 7 bases, in that order; junction bases with no gene match: 7. The CDR3 has 14 residues. CDR3 coding DNA: TGTGCCAGCAGCCCCAGCGGGAGACTAAATGAGCAGTTCTTC. It is translated as CASSPSGRLNEQFF. The variable domain in full, completed from reference TRBV7-8 and TRBJ2-1, reads GAGVSQSPRYKVAKRGQDVALRCDPISGHVSLFWYQQALGQGPEFLTYFQNEAQLDKSGLPSDRFFAERPEGSVSTLKIQRTQQEDSAVYLCASSPSGRLNEQFFGPGTRLTVL.

V is TRBV25-1 and J is TRBJ2-7, with D unresolved. CDR3 length: 11 amino acids. V gave up 6 bases and J gave up 3 bases, with 6 bases separating them. Germline V gives CDR1 MGHDK, CDR2 SYGVNS. CDR3 bases: TGTGCCAGCAGAATTAACTACGAGCAGTACTTC. Its translation: CASRINYEQYF.

This clone occurred a few times. J is TRBJ1-1 and V is TRBV18, with a tentative D call TRBD1 (5 bases). Germline V gene sequence: CDR1 KGHSH, CDR2 LQKENI. CDR3 length: 14 residues. V was cut by 6 bases and J by 3 bases, with 14 bases left in between. This chain's CDR3 is CASSAAVGDTEAFF. The CDR3, as DNA: TGTGCCAGCTCGGCCGCGGTAGGGGACACTGAAGCTTTCTTT.

This chain joins TRBV10-2 and TRBJ2-7, with 9 bases aligning to TRBD2. V shed 10 bases and J 5 bases; nucleotides not matched to a gene: 9. The CDR3 spans 13 residues. CDR1 and CDR2 from the germline V gene are WSHSY and SAAADI. The CDR3 nucleotides are TGCGCCACCGCGGGGAGCGGGAGGAACGAGCAGTACTTC. Translating it yields CATAGSGRNEQYF.

This chain links TRBV28 with TRBJ1-1, with D uncertain. The CDR3 is made up of 14 amino acids. The V gene lost 4 bases and the J gene lost 3 bases, with 12 bases spanning the gap. Germline lookup yields CDR1 MDHEN and CDR2 SYDVKM. CDR3 residues: CASSSRGRDTEAFF. DNA of the CDR3: TGTGCCAGCAGTTCCCGAGGGAGGGACACTGAAGCTTTCTTT.

The chain couples TRBV18 to TRBJ2-5; TRBD2 is a possible D gene (7 bases). V lost 8 bases, J lost 4 bases, and 20 bases lay in between. The CDR3 totals 15 residues. Germline V gives CDR1 KGHSH, CDR2 LQKENI. The DNA for the CDR3 is TGTGCCAGCATCGATTCCCACGGGGGGCCAGAGACCCAGTACTTC. It translates to CASIDSHGGPETQYF.

This clone turned up a few times. The chain is built from TRBV10-3 and TRBJ2-7; D is possibly TRBD1 (6 bases). Trimming stripped 3 bases from V and 5 bases from J, with 14 bases between. Germline CDR1 reads ENHRY; CDR2 reads SYGVKD. CDR3 length: 14 residues. The CDR3 bases are TGTGCCATCAGTGACCAGGGGACGGCCCACGAGCAGTACTTC. Protein: CAISDQGTAHEQYF.

This clone was seen only a few times. V gene TRBV7-2 combines with J gene TRBJ1-2; no definite D call. The CDR3 is 12 residues long. V was trimmed by 2 bases and J by 8 bases, leaving 9 bases between them. In germline, CDR1 is SGHTA, CDR2 FQGNSA. The CDR3 spells CASSLLGGGYTF. The CDR3 DNA sequence: TGTGCCAGCAGCTTATTAGGAGGAGGCTACACCTTC. Supplemented by reference TRBV7-2 and TRBJ1-2, the full variable domain reads GAGVSQSPSNKVTEKGKDVELRCDPISGHTALYWYRQSLGQGLEFLIYFQGNSAPDKSGLPSDRFSAERTGGSVSTLTIQRTQQEDSAVYLCASSLLGGGYTFGSGTRLTVV.

This clone showed up just a few times. The J gene is TRBJ2-1, the V gene TRBV9; D gene ambiguous. The length of the CDR3 is 13 residues. Germline CDR1 and CDR2: SGDLS and YYNGEE. The germline V and J ends were trimmed by 4 bases and 8 bases, with 13 bases remaining between them. CDR3 bases: TGTGCCAGCAGCTCGCGTCCCGAAGATGAGCAGTTCTTC. It specifies CASSSRPEDEQFF.

CDR3 in DNA: TGTGCCAGCAGCTTAGCCTCCAGTTCCTACGAGCAGTACTTC. The encoded protein is CASSLASSSYEQYF. The chain joins TRBV7-9 to TRBJ2-7; no reliable D call. Trimming removed 0 bases from V and 1 base from J, with 7 bases in between. This CDR3 region has 14 residues. Germline V gene sequence: CDR1 SEHNR, CDR2 FQNEAQ (reference sequence).

This clone showed up just a few times. V and J are TRBV19 and TRBJ2-5; weak D call: TRBD1 (5 bases). This CDR3 spans 15 amino acids. Germline CDR1 is LNHDA and CDR2 is SQIVND (reference sequence). V was cut by 6 bases and J by 1 base, with 15 bases left in between. DNA for the CDR3: TGTGCCAGTAGCCCCTCGACAGCCTTCCAAGAGACCCAGTACTTC. The encoded protein is CASSPSTAFQETQYF.

The chain carries TRBV20-1 and TRBJ2-1; D perhaps matches TRBD2 (6 bases). Looked up from germline, CDR1 is DFQATT and CDR2 is SNEGSKA (reference sequence). The CDR3 is made up of 11 amino acids. The ends were cut back, 6 bases at V and 12 bases at J, with 15 bases in the middle. CDR3 region: CSAEGPGPQFF. DNA for the CDR3: TGCAGTGCGGAGGGTCCGGGTCCGCAGTTCTTC.

This chain joins TRBV28 and TRBJ2-3, with D perhaps matching TRBD2 (6 bases). Trimming pared 11 bases from V and 4 bases from J, leaving 10 bases between. The germline V gene encodes CDR1 MDHEN and CDR2 SYDVKM. The CDR3 runs to 11 residues. In nucleotides, the CDR3 is TGTGCCTCCGGAGGGGCAGATACGCAGTATTTT. It translates to CASGGADTQYF. The full variable domain, completed using reference TRBV28 and TRBJ2-3, is DVKVTQSSRYLVKRTGEKVFLECVQDMDHENMFWYRQDPGLGLRLIYFSYDVKMKEKGDIPEGYSVSREKKERFSLILESASTNQTSMYLCASGGADTQYFGPGTRLTVL.

The genes are TRBV18 and TRBJ1-2, with D uncertain. The CDR3 is 14 amino acids. Germline-derived CDR1 and CDR2 are KGHSH and LQKENI. Trimming took off 0 bases at V and 8 bases at J, with 13 bases between the two ends. The DNA for the CDR3 is TGTGCCAGCTCACCACCATCTTCAGCCGGGGGCTACACCTTC. Amino acids: CASSPPSSAGGYTF.

A few counts support this clone. The chain joins TRBV25-1 to TRBJ2-1, with TRBD2 matching 10 bases. Per the germline V gene, CDR1 is MGHDK and CDR2 is SYGVNS. The V segment lost 10 bases and the J segment 5 bases; nucleotides outside the gene matches: 11. The CDR3 totals 15 residues. The CDR3 is CATMGGLAWNNEQFF. The CDR3 DNA sequence: TGTGCCACCATGGGGGGACTAGCGTGGAACAATGAGCAGTTCTTC.

This clone was detected only a few times. V is TRBV5-4 and J is TRBJ2-1; the match to TRBD2 covers 7 bases. V lost 1 base and J lost 7; bases outside the gene matches: 8. The germline V gene has CDR1 SGHNT and CDR2 YYREEE (reference sequence). The CDR3 has 15 amino acids. DNA of the CDR3: TGTGCCAGCAGCTTGAAGCGGGCCGGGGGGAATGAGCAGTTCTTC. This codes for CASSLKRAGGNEQFF.